Below are 8 T cell receptor beta chains sequenced from a single sample in a study of blood T cell repertoires in COVID-19. The protocol was immunoSEQ multiplex PCR, while the TCRdb copy is restricted to in-frame clones and leaves out a portion. The table records more than 200,000 clones, more than 75% of them present only once. The sample was PBMCs or T cells enriched from blood (not recorded which). Every receptor here comes from a woman aged 45-65 years who had recovered from COVID-19.

The V gene is TRBV19, the J gene TRBJ1-2; perhaps TRBD1 as D (5 bases). The CDR3 runs to 12 residues. Trimming shortened V by 8 bases and J by 5 bases, and 12 bases separated the two germline ends. Looked up from germline, CDR1 is LNHDA and CDR2 is SQIVND (reference sequence). In DNA, the CDR3 is TGTGCCAGTTGGCGGGGCGGATATGGCTACACCTTC. Encoded protein: CASWRGGYGYTF.

The chain carries TRBV7-6 and TRBJ2-3; D might be TRBD2 (5 bases). The CDR3 consists of 14 residues. The germline CDR1 and CDR2 sequences are SGHVS and FNYEAQ. The V and J ends lost 8 bases and 2 bases respectively, with 14 bases between them. The CDR3 DNA sequence: TGTGCCAGCGGTTTGACGGAGGACACAGATACGCAGTATTTT. This codes for CASGLTEDTDTQYF.

The V and J genes are TRBV21-1 and TRBJ2-1; the table's D call, TRBD2, was not checked against the DNA. TRBV21-1 is classified as a pseudogene. CDR3 length equals 22 residues. CDR3 sequence (DNA): TGTGCCAGCAGCAACGGGGGACCCCGAGGGAAACATGGGGCAACTCGCTACAATGAGCAGTTCTTC. It encodes CASSNGGPRGKHGATRYNEQFF.

This chain links TRBV19 with TRBJ1-1, with a weak D call TRBD1 (5 bases). The CDR3 runs to 17 residues. V dropped 0 bases and J dropped 3 bases, with 17 bases sitting between them. Germline CDR1 and CDR2: LNHDA and SQIVND (reference sequence). This chain's CDR3 is CASSIDLRRGKDTEAFF. The CDR3 DNA sequence: TGTGCCAGTAGTATAGACCTTCGTAGGGGTAAGGACACTGAAGCTTTCTTT. Full variable domain (missing parts from reference TRBV19 and TRBJ1-1): DGGITQSPKYLFRKEGQNVTLSCEQNLNHDAMYWYRQDPGQGLRLIYYSQIVNDFQKGDIAEGYSVSREKKESFPLTVTSAQKNPTAFYLCASSIDLRRGKDTEAFFGQGTRLTVV.

The chain has TRBV27 and TRBJ2-1; the match to TRBD2 covers 13 bases. V gave up 8 bases and J gave up 9 bases; unmatched junction bases: 13. Germline CDR1 reads MNHEY; CDR2 reads SMNVEV (reference sequence). This CDR3 is 16 amino acids long. In DNA, the CDR3 is TGTGCCAGCCAGCCACCCACTAGCGGGAGGGCCTCTGAGCAGTTCTTC. Translated: CASQPPTSGRASEQFF.

The chain carries TRBV7-3 and TRBJ2-7; no definite D call. The germline V and J ends were trimmed by 0 bases and 3 bases, with 9 bases remaining between them. The CDR3 totals 14 residues. Germline CDR1 is SGHTA and CDR2 is FQGTGA. The CDR3 nucleotides are TGTGCCAGCAGCTTAACGTCCGGCGGCTACGAGCAGTACTTC. Amino acids: CASSLTSGGYEQYF.

The rearrangement joins TRBV5-1 to TRBJ2-3; no firm D call. Germline lookup yields CDR1 SGHRS and CDR2 YFSETQ. The ends were cut back, 1 base at V and 0 bases at J, with 9 bases in the middle. This CDR3 comprises 15 residues. CDR3 in DNA: TGCGCCAGCAGCTTGATAGGCAGGAGCACAGATACGCAGTATTTT. Its translation: CASSLIGRSTDTQYF.

V and J are TRBV5-8 and TRBJ1-1; D possibly corresponds to TRBD1 (6 bases). Per the germline V gene, CDR1 is SGHTS and CDR2 is YDEGEE. This CDR3 comprises 15 residues. With 0 bases removed from V and 4 bases from J, the gap between germline ends came to 13 bases. This CDR3 is CASSLGQGRTTEAFF. DNA for the CDR3: TGTGCCAGCAGCTTGGGTCAGGGGCGAACCACTGAAGCTTTCTTT. Complete variable domain (other parts from reference TRBV5-8 and TRBJ1-1): EAGVTQSPTHLIKTRGQQATLRCSPISGHTSVYWYQQALGLGLQFLLWYDEGEERNRGNFPPRFSGRQFPNYSSELNVNALELEDSALYLCASSLGQGRTTEAFFGQGTRLTVV.